This passage covers 4 T cell receptor beta chains from one sample sequenced in a study of Ad26.COV2.S vaccination and SARS-CoV-2 variants. Specified treatment: around 19 received Ad26.COV2.S at low or high dose, single or two shots; 5 received placebo; per-sample allocation not given. The study sampled participants on day 63 after the first vaccine or placebo injection. Here immunoSEQ multiplex PCR was the method, and the copy in TCRdb shows in-frame clones only, minus some. In the table there are about 350,000 clones, about 86% of which are singletons. The sample in question was peripheral blood, obtained in a trial of Ad26.COV2.S vaccine versus placebo. Receptors originate from a person aged 18-65 years who received the Ad26.COV2.S COVID-19 vaccine or a placebo.

The genes are TRBV5-4 and TRBJ1-4; D call uncertain. CDR3 length: 15 residues. Germline CDR1 reads SGHNT; CDR2 reads YYREEE (reference sequence). Trimming left V 1 base short and J 3 bases short, with 10 bases between. The DNA of the CDR3 is TGTGCCAGCAGCTTGTCCCCCGGCCCTAATGAAAAACTGTTTTTT. Amino acids: CASSLSPGPNEKLFF.

The chain recombines TRBV3-1 (or the pseudogene TRBV3-2) with TRBJ1-1, with D possibly matching TRBD1 (5 bases). With 2 bases removed from V and 4 bases from J, the gap between germline ends came to 8 bases. In germline, CDR1 is LGHDT, CDR2 YNNKEL (reference sequence). The CDR3 consists of 13 residues. CDR3 sequence: CASSQNGGTEAFF. CDR3 nucleotides: TGTGCCAGCAGCCAAAATGGGGGCACTGAAGCTTTCTTT.

This clone occurred a few times. The CDR3 here is CASSHPVSGASTGELFF. CDR3 in DNA: TGCGCCAGCAGCCACCCTGTTTCGGGGGCGAGTACCGGGGAGCTGTTTTTT. V gene TRBV4-1 combines with J gene TRBJ2-2; D possibly matches TRBD1 or TRBD2 (6 bases each). The CDR3 runs 17 residues. From germline, CDR1 is MGHRA and CDR2 YSYEKL. V was trimmed by 3 bases and J by 5 bases, leaving 19 bases between them.

V is TRBV14 and J is TRBJ2-7, with D hard to call. CDR3 length equals 13 residues. The V end was cut by 2 bases, the J end by 2 bases, with 7 bases between. In germline, CDR1 is SGHDN, CDR2 FVKESK. CDR3 DNA: TGTGCCAGCAGCCAAACCCCGACCTACGAGCAGTACTTC. Residues: CASSQTPTYEQYF.